Described below is a single T cell receptor (beta chain) sequence and its context. In this sample, this clone turned up once. Its antigen is unknown. No much larger clone is present one base from it, and per-base qualities are unavailable. The immunoSEQ hsTCRB v3.0 assay was used at survey level resolution to sequence the TRB variable region. TRB sequencing targeted a depth of 40,000-50,000 T-cell genomes per sample. TRB libraries were pooled and sequenced on an Illumina MiSeq using a v3 150-cycle kit. For the original study's pipeline: Repertoire analysis was run in R within a reproducible Nextflow workflow that covered QC, data transformation and analysis. LymphoSeq2, an R package for AIRR-Seq data exploration, was used to implement custom analyses. A handful of samples that produced fewer than 5000 total TRB sequences were removed, so under 200 HIV repertoires were analyzed. Among the approximately 180 retained HIV repertoires, about 57 were collected before ART initiation and 120 to 140 were collected after ART initiation. Each repertoire was downsampled to 5000 TRB nucleotide sequences, and summary statistics were averaged across 100 downsampling iterations. Only TRB sequences with CDR3 regions of at least seven amino acids were retained for analysis. A Shannon entropy-derived clonality score and the Gini coefficient were used to measure diversity. Repertoire networks linked the top 5000 CDR3 amino acid sequences whenever two sequences differed by an edit distance of one. GLIPH2 predicted antigen specificity groups and MHC restriction for TRB CDR3 amino acid sequences. To flag known CMV, EBV, HIV or tissue antigen associations, CDR3 amino acid sequences were matched against VDJdb and McPAS-TCR. Pre-ART, post-ART and control groups were compared with Wilcoxon signed-rank tests and Holm-Bonferroni correction. TCRdb carries this immuneACCESS record with in-frame sequences only. Its versions omit some clonotypes, under half of them owing to an unresolved V gene in the studies checked, with the rest unexplained. V and J calls and clone size are copied from that table; D and trimming were computed from the DNA. In all, the sample holds about 21,000 clones, and 88% of those were seen once. Clones ranked in the top ten supply roughly 4% of the sample.

V ends up 0 bases short and J 12 bases short, with an unmatched junction base count of 9. For CDR1 and CDR2, the germline V gene lists LGHNA and YNFKEQ. Spanning cysteine to phenylalanine, the CDR3 consists of 15 amino acids. The only DNA kept is the CDR3, 45 bases in frame from the first base. This record belongs to a study of long-term antiretroviral therapy in people with HIV (dated by TCRdb to 2021 to 2024). At the level of the whole study: The earliest samples were collected roughly a decade before the 2015 WHO recommendation for immediate ART, at a time when ART was usually postponed until CD4 counts fell. A retrospective serial study tested whether changes in peripheral blood TRB repertoire composition and diversity were associated with ART initiation and durable HIV suppression. From some 30 adults with confirmed HIV infection, the cohort provided fewer than 200 cryopreserved PBMC samples, gathered serially across a mean of about six years (range 1-12). Among the 25 to 30 participants with HIV, roughly eleven were female. Test extractions of a monoclonal T-cell line alongside approximately 34 polyclonal samples showed no cross-contamination during QIAcube processing. What the study reported, not specific to this receptor: Unsorted PBMC were profiled instead of sorted CD4+ and CD8+ T cells because pre-ART samples had limited cell numbers. Compared with controls, HIV repertoires had narrower CDR3 length ranges, and the network structure pointed to an antigen-experienced repertoire that shifted only slightly toward naive after ART. Starting ART was linked to a significant rise in TRB diversity, yet even after long-term ART the diversity remained significantly lower than in transplant donor controls. Expanded TRB clones identified before ART initiation dominated the repertoire across all time points, though the dominance fluctuated and decreased in many PLHIV after ART. No data were available on ART adherence, viral resistance or therapy changes, limiting inferences about post-ART repertoire changes. Samples dated from the mid-2000s to the late 2010s, and the ART regimens used may be less effective than current ones. Owing to limited PBMC availability, only the TCR beta chain was sequenced, without alpha chain pairing.

To be included, a participant needed at least one PBMC sample from before ART initiation plus at least two post-ART samples. Every participant with HIV received treatment in the United States of America. Before DNA extraction, cryopreserved samples of about 0.95-10 million PBMC were thawed and washed. At the time of the earliest PBMC sample, participants with HIV were aged between about 20 and 54 years. Each participant contributed PBMC samples from 1-4 timepoints before ART initiation and 2-8 timepoints after ART initiation, with a median of 7 samples. For every participant, serial HIV viral load, CD4+ T-cell count, ART history and demographic data were obtained. Using a Qiagen kit on a QIAcube, genomic DNA was extracted from unsorted PBMC, with samples processed in batches of 12.

This specimen was unsorted PBMCs, taken 2.3 years after starting antiretroviral therapy. The V gene is TRBV4-2 and the J gene is TRBJ2-1; 9 central nucleotides agree with TRBD2. This receptor was obtained from a man aged 55 to 69 with HIV. The DNA sequence is as follows: TGTGCCAGCAGCCAAGAATGGCTAGCGGGATTTGGGCAGTTCTTC. This translates into CASSQEWLAGFGQFF.